This paragraph reports one T cell receptor beta chain. Its matching antigen is unknown. Generated by immunoSEQ multiplex PCR, the TCRdb table keeps only in-frame clones and is missing some. The repertoire consists of approximately 19,000 clones, with just under 80% occurring once and the leading ten covering 15% to 20%. The unexposed donors gave CD4+ T cells in about 2010-2018, prior to COVID-19. After about 10 days of culture, CD4+ T cells were isolated. The data were taken from a study of CD4 T cells in relation to SARS-CoV-2 and coronaviruses. With V trimmed by 6 bases and J by 6 bases, 16 bases remained unmatched. This CDR3 is 15 amino acids long. Germline CDR1 and CDR2: SQVTM and ANQGSEA.

This chain joins TRBV29-1 and TRBJ2-7; 8 bases line up with TRBD2. The material sequenced was CD4+ T cells from PBMCs, cultured in vitro. The TCR comes from a human donor in good health. CDR3 DNA: TGCAGCGTCAGAGATACTAGCGGAAAACGGTTCGAGCAGTACTTC. Translated, it gives CSVRDTSGKRFEQYF.